A single T cell receptor (beta chain) is shown here with its context. This record comes from a study of regulatory T cells in long-lasting Graves disease. Stated time point: newly diagnosed GD, antithyroid drugs for less than 3 months. After RNA was extracted from PBMCs, the TCR library was made from it. Trimming cost V 1 base and J 0 bases, with 15 bases left between them. The CDR3 runs to 18 residues. Per the germline V gene, CDR1 is LNHDA and CDR2 is SQIVND (reference sequence). Arm-PCR with iRepertoire HTBI primers amplified the CDR3 regions for these TCR beta libraries. From the multiplex PCR reads, TCRdb called clonotypes with MiXCR, one entry per CDR3 protein. The sample includes some 340,000 distinct CDR3 sequences, about 12% of them seen just once. These data also featured in a second study, about T cells in Graves' hyperthyroidism and ophthalmopathy.

This TCR came from a woman younger than 30 with Graves disease. Sequenced material: peripheral blood mononuclear cells (PBMCs), taken at new diagnosis, from a patient treated with antithyroid drugs. This chain connects TRBV19 to TRBJ2-2, with D possibly TRBD2 on 6 matching bases. CDR3 sequence: CASSIVLGLASNTGELFF. For the CDR3, the DNA is TGTGCCAGTAGTATAGTTCTCGGGCTAGCGTCGAACACCGGGGAGCTGTTTTTT. Supplemented by reference TRBV19 and TRBJ2-2, the full variable domain reads DGGITQSPKYLFRKEGQNVTLSCEQNLNHDAMYWYRQDPGQGLRLIYYSQIVNDFQKGDIAEGYSVSREKKESFPLTVTSAQKNPTAFYLCASSIVLGLASNTGELFFGEGSRLTVL.